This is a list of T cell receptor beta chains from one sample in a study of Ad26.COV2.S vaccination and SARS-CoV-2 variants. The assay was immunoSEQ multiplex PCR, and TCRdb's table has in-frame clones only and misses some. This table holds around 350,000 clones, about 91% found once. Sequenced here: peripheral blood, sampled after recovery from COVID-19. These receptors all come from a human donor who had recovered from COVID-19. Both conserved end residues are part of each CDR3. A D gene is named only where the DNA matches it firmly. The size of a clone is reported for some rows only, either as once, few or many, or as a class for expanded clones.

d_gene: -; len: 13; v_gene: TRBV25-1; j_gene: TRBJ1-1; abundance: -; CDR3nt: TGTGCCAGCAGTGAACCCCTGAACACTGAAGCTTTCTTT; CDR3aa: CASSEPLNTEAFF
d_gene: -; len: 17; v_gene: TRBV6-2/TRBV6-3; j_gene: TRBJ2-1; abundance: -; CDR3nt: TGTGCCAGCAGTTCTCATCCTGGCGGGAAGGGCTACAATGAGCAGTTCTTC; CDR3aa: CASSSHPGGKGYNEQFF
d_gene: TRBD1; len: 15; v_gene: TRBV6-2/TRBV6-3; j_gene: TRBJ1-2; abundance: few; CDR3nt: TGTGCCAGCAGTTCTCGGGACCCAGGGGGCTATGGCTACACCTTC; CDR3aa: CASSSRDPGGYGYTF
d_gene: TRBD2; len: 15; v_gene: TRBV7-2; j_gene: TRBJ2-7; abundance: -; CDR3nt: TGTGCCAGCAGCTTAGACGGGGGGATCTCCTACGAGCAGTACTTC; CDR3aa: CASSLDGGISYEQYF
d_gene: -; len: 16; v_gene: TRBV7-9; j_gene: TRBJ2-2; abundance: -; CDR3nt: TGTGCCAGCAGCTTGGGTTCTGGTCCCGACACCGGGGAGCTGTTTTTT; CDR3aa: CASSLGSGPDTGELFF
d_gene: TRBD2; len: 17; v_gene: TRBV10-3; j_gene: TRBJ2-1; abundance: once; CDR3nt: TGTGCCAAACTGGGGACTAGCGGGGGGGTATCCTACAATGAGCAGTTCTTC; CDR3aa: CAKLGTSGGVSYNEQFF
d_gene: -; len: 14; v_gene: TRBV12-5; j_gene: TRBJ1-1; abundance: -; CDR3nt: TGTGCTAGTGGCCCTCCAACAGCGCCTGGAGAAGCTTTCTTT; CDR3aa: CASGPPTAPGEAFF
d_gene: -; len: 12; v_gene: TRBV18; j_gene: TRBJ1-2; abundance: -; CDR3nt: TGTGCCAGCTCACTCTCCACGGTCTTCTACACCTTC; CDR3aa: CASSLSTVFYTF
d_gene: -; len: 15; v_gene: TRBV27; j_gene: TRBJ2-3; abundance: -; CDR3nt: TGTGCCAGCAGTTTATCTGGGGGAGTAGCAGATACGCAGTATTTT; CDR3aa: CASSLSGGVADTQYF
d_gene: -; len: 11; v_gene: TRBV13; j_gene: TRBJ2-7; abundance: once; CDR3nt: TGTGCCAGCAGCTTACTCCGGGAGCAGTACTTC; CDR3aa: CASSLLREQYF
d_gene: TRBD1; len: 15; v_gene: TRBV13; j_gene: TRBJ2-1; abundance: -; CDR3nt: TGTGCCAGCAGCTTTCGGGACAGGGGGGGGAATGAGCAGTTCTTC; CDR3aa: CASSFRDRGGNEQFF
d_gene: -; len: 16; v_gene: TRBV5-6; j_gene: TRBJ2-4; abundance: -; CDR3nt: TGTGCCAGCAGCAAAGAAGGGGGGGCTGCCAAAAACATTCAGTACTTC; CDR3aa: CASSKEGGAAKNIQYF
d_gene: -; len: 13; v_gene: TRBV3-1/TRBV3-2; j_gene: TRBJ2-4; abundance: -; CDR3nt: TGTGCCAGCAGCGAGCCAGGGTTAGACATTCAGTACTTC; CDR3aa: CASSEPGLDIQYF
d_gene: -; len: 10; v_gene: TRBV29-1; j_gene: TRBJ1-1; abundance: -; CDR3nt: TGCAGCGTCAAGAACACTGAAGCTTTCTTT; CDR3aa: CSVKNTEAFF
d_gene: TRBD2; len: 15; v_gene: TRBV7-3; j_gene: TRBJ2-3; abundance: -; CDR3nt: TGTGCCAGCAGCTTACGGGGGGGCGCCGCAGATACGCAGTATTTT; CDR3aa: CASSLRGGAADTQYF
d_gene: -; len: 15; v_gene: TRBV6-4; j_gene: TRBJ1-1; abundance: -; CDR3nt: TGTGCCAGCAGGCCACAGGGAAGGGGGGACACTGAAGCTTTCTTT; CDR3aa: CASRPQGRGDTEAFF
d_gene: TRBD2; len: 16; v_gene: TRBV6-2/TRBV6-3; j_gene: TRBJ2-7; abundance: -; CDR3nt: TGTGCCAGCAGTTTACCCCCACTAGCGGGGCCGAGGGAGCAGTACTTC; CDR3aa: CASSLPPLAGPREQYF
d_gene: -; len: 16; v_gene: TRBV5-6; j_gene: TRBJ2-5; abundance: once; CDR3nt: TGTGCCAGCAGCTTGGCCGGGGCGGGGTTACAAGAGACCCAGTACTTC; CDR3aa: CASSLAGAGLQETQYF
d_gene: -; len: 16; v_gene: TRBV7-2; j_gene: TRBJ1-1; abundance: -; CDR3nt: TGTGCCAGCAGCGTACGACAGGTCCGCCTAAACACTGAAGCTTTCTTT; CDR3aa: CASSVRQVRLNTEAFF
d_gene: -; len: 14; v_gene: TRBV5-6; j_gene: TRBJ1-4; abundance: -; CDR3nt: TGTGCCAGCAGCTTGGAAGGGATTCCAGAAAAACTGTTTTTT; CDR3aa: CASSLEGIPEKLFF
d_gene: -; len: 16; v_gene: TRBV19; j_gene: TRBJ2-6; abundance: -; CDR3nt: TGTGCCAGTAGAGAGAGGGGGGGCTCTGGGGCCAACGTCCTGACTTTC; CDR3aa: CASRERGGSGANVLTF
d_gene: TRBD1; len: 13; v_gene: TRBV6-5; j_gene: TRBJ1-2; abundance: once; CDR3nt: TGTGCCAGCAGGCAGGGACAGGGACAAGGCTACACCTTC; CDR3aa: CASRQGQGQGYTF
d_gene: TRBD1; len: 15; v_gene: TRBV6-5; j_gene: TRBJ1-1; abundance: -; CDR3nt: TGTGCCAGCAGACGCCCGGGACAGGGATTCACTGAAGCTTTCTTT; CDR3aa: CASRRPGQGFTEAFF
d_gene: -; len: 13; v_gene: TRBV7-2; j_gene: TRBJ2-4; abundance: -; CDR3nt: TGTGCCAGCAGCTCCCGGGAAAAGGGGATTCAGTACTTC; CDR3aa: CASSSREKGIQYF
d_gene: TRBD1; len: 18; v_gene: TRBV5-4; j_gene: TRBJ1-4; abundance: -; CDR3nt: TGTGCCAGCAGCCCGTCCCGGGACAGGGGGCTAACTAATGAAAAACTGTTTTTT; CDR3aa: CASSPSRDRGLTNEKLFF
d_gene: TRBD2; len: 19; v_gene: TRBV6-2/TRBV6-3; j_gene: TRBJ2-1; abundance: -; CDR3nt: TGTGCCAGCAGTTACGGACTAGCGGGGGACCAAGGCTCCTACAATGAGCAGTTCTTC; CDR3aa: CASSYGLAGDQGSYNEQFF
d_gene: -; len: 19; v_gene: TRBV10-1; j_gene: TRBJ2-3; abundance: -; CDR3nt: TGCGCCAGCAGCGCCACGGTGGAGGCGAAACTGGGGATAACAGATACGCAGTATTTT; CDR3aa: CASSATVEAKLGITDTQYF
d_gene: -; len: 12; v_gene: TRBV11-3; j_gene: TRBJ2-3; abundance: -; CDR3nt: TGTGCCAGCAGCTTAGGTGCAGATACGCAGTATTTT; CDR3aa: CASSLGADTQYF
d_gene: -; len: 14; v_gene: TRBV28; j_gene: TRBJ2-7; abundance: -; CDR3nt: TGTGCCAGCACGGAGACAGGCGAATCCTACGAGCAGTACTTC; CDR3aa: CASTETGESYEQYF
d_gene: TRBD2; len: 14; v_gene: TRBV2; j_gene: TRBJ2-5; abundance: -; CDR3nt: TGTGCCAGCAGTACGGGGGGTACGCAAGAGACCCAGTACTTC; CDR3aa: CASSTGGTQETQYF
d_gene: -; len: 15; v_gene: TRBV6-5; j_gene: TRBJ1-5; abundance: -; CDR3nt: TGTGCCAGCAGGCAAGAATTAACAGGGAATCAGCCCCAGCATTTT; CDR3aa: CASRQELTGNQPQHF
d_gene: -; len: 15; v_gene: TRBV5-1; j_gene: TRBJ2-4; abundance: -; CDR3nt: TGCGCCAGCAGCGAGGCAGACGTAGCCAAAAACATTCAGTACTTC; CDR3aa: CASSEADVAKNIQYF
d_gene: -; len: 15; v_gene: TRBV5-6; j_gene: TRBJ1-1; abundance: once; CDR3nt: TGTGCCAGCAGCCCAGGGGACGGGGCGGCAACTGAAGCTTTCTTT; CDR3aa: CASSPGDGAATEAFF
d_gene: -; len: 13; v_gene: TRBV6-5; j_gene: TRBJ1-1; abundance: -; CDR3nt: TGTGCCAGCCAACCCGGGGGGACCACTGAAGCTTTCTTT; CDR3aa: CASQPGGTTEAFF
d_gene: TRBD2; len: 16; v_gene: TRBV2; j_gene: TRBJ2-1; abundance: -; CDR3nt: TGTGCCAGCAGTGACCTAGCGGGGGGCCGTAACAATGAGCAGTTCTTC; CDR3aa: CASSDLAGGRNNEQFF
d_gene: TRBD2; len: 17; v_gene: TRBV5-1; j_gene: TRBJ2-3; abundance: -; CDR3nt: TGCGCCAGCAGCTTGCCTAGCGGGGGGGCCCAGACAGATACGCAGTATTTT; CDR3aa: CASSLPSGGAQTDTQYF
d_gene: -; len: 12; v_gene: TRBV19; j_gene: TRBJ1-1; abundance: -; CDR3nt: TGTGCCAGTAGTCACTTCGGAGCTGAAGCTTTCTTT; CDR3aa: CASSHFGAEAFF
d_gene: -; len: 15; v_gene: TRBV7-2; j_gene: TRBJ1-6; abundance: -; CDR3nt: TGTGCCAGCAGCTCAGACGGAGACTATAATTCACCCCTCCACTTT; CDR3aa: CASSSDGDYNSPLHF
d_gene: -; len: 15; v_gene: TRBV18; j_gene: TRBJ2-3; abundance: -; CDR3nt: TGTGCCAGCTCACCGAAAAGCCAAAGCACAGATACGCAGTATTTT; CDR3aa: CASSPKSQSTDTQYF
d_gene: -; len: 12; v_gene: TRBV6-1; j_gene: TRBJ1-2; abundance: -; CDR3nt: TGTGCCAGCAGTGAAGGTTACGGTAGCTACACCTTC; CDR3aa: CASSEGYGSYTF
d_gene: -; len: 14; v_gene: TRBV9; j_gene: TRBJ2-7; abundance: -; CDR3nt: TGTGCCAGCAGCCCCGGGGGAAGGCCCTACGAGCAGTACTTC; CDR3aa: CASSPGGRPYEQYF
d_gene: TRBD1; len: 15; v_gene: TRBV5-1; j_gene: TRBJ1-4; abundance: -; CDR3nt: TGCGCCAGCAGACTCGGGACAGGGGTACTCGAAAAACTGTTTTTT; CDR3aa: CASRLGTGVLEKLFF
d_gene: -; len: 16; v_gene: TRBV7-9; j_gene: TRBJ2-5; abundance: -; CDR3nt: TGTGCCAGCAGCAGACCCCGCCCGGGACTCCAAGAGACCCAGTACTTC; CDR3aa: CASSRPRPGLQETQYF
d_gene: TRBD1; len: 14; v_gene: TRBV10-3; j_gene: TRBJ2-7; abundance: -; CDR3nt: TGTGCCATCAGTGAGTCGAGAGGGGGCAACGAGCAGTACTTC; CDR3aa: CAISESRGGNEQYF
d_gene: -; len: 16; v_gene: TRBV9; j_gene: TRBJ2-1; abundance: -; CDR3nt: TGTGCCAGCAGCGTATCATCCCCATCGGGGAGCAATGAGCAGTTCTTC; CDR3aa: CASSVSSPSGSNEQFF
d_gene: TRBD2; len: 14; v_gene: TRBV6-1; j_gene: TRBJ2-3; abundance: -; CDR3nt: TGTGCCAGCAGTGAGCGGGGGAGCACAGATACGCAGTATTTT; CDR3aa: CASSERGSTDTQYF
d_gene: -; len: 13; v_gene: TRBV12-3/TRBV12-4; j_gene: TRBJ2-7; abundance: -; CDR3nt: TGTGCCAGCAGTTTACGGGGGACCTACGAGCAGTACTTC; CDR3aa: CASSLRGTYEQYF
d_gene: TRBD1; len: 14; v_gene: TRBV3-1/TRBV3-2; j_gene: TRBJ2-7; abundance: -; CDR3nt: TGTGCCAGCAGCCCTTGGGACAGGGTGTACGAGCAGTACTTC; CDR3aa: CASSPWDRVYEQYF
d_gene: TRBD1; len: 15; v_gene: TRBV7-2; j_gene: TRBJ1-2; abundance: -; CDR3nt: TGTGCCAGCAGCTTCGGACAGGGGCTTTATGGGGGCTACACCTTC; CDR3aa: CASSFGQGLYGGYTF
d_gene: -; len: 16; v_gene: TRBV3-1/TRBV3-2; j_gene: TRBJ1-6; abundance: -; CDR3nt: TGTGCCAGCAGCCCCCGACAGAGCTCCTATAATTCACCCCTCCACTTT; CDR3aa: CASSPRQSSYNSPLHF
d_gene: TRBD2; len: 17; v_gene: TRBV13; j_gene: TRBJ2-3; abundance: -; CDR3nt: TGTGCCAGCAGCCCCTGGGGTAGCGGGGCCAACACAGATACGCAGTATTTT; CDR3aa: CASSPWGSGANTDTQYF